This T cell receptor (beta chain) was captured by sequencing in a study of shared clonotypes between healthy human individuals. The study's findings and limits: A limitation of the genetic and exposure-history diversity represented arose from few donors.

About this clone: Antigen: not known.

Germline CDR1 is MDHEN and CDR2 is SYDVKM. The CDR3 extends over 18 amino acids. V lost 3 bases to trimming and J lost 2 bases; unmatched junction nucleotides: 11. The study drew all its donors from Caucasian adults living in Nashville, Tennessee. Here immunoSEQ multiplex PCR was the method, and the copy in TCRdb shows in-frame clones only, minus some. The table records about 2.3 million clones, 90% to 95% of them present only once. The chain combines TRBV28 with TRBJ1-5; TRBD1 aligns across 9 bases. The sample taken for sequencing was naive CD4+ T cells from PBMCs. Indicated subset: CD45RA+ positively selected. This clonotype was obtained from a man aged 18 to 35 in good health. Some clones in this sample may be carry-over from other donors' samples. The CDR3 is CASSLPTGGRGRNQPQHF. For the CDR3, the DNA is TGTGCCAGCAGTTTGCCTACAGGGGGCAGGGGTCGCAATCAGCCCCAGCATTTT.